These T cell receptor beta chains were read from a single sample in a study of T-cell memory formation after mild COVID-19. TCRdb reprocessed the 5' RACE reads via MiXCR and lists one record per CDR3 protein. The repertoire holds about 350,000 distinct CDR3 sequences, with about 13% as singletons. Sequenced input: PBMCs or a T cell subset sorted from them (not recorded which). These receptors originate from a man younger than 35 who had mild COVID-19 (a few samples of this study predate the infection). Cell type and time point are not known. Each CDR3 is given with its conserved first and last residue. The order of the fields is CDR3 protein, CDR3 DNA, J gene, clone size, D gene, V gene. D genes are given only for firm matches. The size entry is marked missing in some rows and otherwise reads once, few, many or a size class.

CASRSAGGPRTDTQYF TGTGCAAGTCGCTCCGCCGGCGGGCCCCGCACAGATACGCAGTATTTT TRBJ2-3 - - TRBV12-2
CASSPWTGGNEQYF TGTGCCAGCAGTCCGTGGACAGGGGGCAATGAGCAGTACTTC TRBJ2-7 - TRBD1 TRBV12-3/TRBV12-4
CASSRLAGGPTNEQFF TGTGCCAGCAGCAGACTAGCGGGGGGGCCGACCAATGAGCAGTTCTTC TRBJ2-1 few TRBD2 TRBV4-2
CASSQGPAGGDKNIQYF TGCGCCAGCAGCCAAGGGCCCGCAGGGGGAGACAAAAACATTCAGTACTTC TRBJ2-4 many TRBD1 TRBV4-1
CASTGTGPYNEQFF TGTGCCAGCACCGGGACAGGGCCTTACAATGAGCAGTTCTTC TRBJ2-1 - TRBD1 TRBV12-3/TRBV12-4
CASSRPPSRGTQYF TGTGCCAGCAGCCGCCCACCCTCGCGGGGGACCCAGTACTTC TRBJ2-5 few - TRBV12-3/TRBV12-4
CATSDTDAGTGELFF TGTGCCACCAGTGATACAGATGCGGGCACCGGGGAGCTGTTTTTT TRBJ2-2 - - TRBV24-1
CATSREFLGSGRNEQFF TGTGCCACCAGCAGAGAGTTTCTGGGGTCCGGTCGAAATGAGCAGTTCTTC TRBJ2-1 - - TRBV15
CSARGGSTDTQYF TGCAGTGCTAGAGGAGGCTCCACAGATACGCAGTATTTT TRBJ2-3 many - TRBV20-1
CASSAYDLGQYNSPLHF TGTGCCAGCAGCGCGTACGACCTGGGACAGTATAATTCACCCCTCCACTTT TRBJ1-6 - TRBD1 TRBV9
CASSAGQANQPQHF TGTGCCAGCAGTGCGGGACAGGCCAATCAGCCCCAGCATTTT TRBJ1-5 many TRBD1 TRBV2
CASSTPLGEAFF TGTGCCAGCAGTACCCCTTTGGGTGAAGCTTTCTTT TRBJ1-1 few - TRBV12-3/TRBV12-4
CASSFQTGNNEQFF TGTGCCAGCAGCTTCCAGACAGGGAACAATGAGCAGTTCTTC TRBJ2-1 - TRBD1 TRBV7-2
CASRAPRGGVNQPQHF TGTGCCAGCAGGGCCCCCCGTGGCGGGGTTAATCAGCCCCAGCATTTT TRBJ1-5 - - TRBV28
CSASWPSGALPDVDTQYF TGCAGTGCTAGTTGGCCTAGCGGGGCCTTGCCTGATGTCGATACGCAGTATTTT TRBJ2-3 - TRBD2 TRBV20-1
CASSQGLAGFGADTQYF TGTGCCAGCAGTCAGGGACTAGCGGGGTTCGGCGCAGATACGCAGTATTTT TRBJ2-3 - TRBD2 TRBV6-6
CASSLIAGGGDTQYF TGTGCCAGCAGTTTAATAGCGGGGGGCGGGGATACGCAGTATTTT TRBJ2-3 - TRBD2 TRBV12-3/TRBV12-4
CATSTPRDTYYNEQFF TGTGCCACCAGCACTCCTCGGGACACCTACTACAATGAGCAGTTCTTC TRBJ2-1 few - TRBV15
CSASMGGNTGELFF TGCAGTGCTAGTATGGGGGGGAACACCGGGGAGCTGTTTTTT TRBJ2-2 few - TRBV20-1
CASSQYRGQGDNQPQHF TGTGCCAGCAGCCAGTATAGGGGACAGGGAGACAATCAGCCCCAGCATTTT TRBJ1-5 many TRBD1 TRBV3-1
CASTLGEAQGYGYTF TGTGCCAGCACCCTCGGGGAGGCCCAGGGCTATGGCTACACCTTC TRBJ1-2 few - TRBV12-3/TRBV12-4
CAWTHPGGGKDTQYF TGTGCGTGGACCCACCCTGGGGGGGGCAAAGATACGCAGTATTTT TRBJ2-3 few - TRBV7-9
CASSLGQGDQETQYF TGTGCCAGCAGCCTGGGACAGGGGGACCAAGAGACCCAGTACTTC TRBJ2-5 few TRBD1 TRBV4-2
CSVEDVWYQETQYF TGCAGCGTTGAAGACGTGTGGTACCAAGAGACCCAGTACTTC TRBJ2-5 once - TRBV29-1
CASSGQGYMNTEAFF TGTGCCAGCTCGGGACAGGGATATATGAACACTGAAGCTTTCTTT TRBJ1-1 few TRBD1 TRBV3-1
CASSSLGGVDQPQHF TGTGCCAGCAGCTCGCTTGGCGGGGTGGATCAGCCCCAGCATTTT TRBJ1-5 - - TRBV5-7